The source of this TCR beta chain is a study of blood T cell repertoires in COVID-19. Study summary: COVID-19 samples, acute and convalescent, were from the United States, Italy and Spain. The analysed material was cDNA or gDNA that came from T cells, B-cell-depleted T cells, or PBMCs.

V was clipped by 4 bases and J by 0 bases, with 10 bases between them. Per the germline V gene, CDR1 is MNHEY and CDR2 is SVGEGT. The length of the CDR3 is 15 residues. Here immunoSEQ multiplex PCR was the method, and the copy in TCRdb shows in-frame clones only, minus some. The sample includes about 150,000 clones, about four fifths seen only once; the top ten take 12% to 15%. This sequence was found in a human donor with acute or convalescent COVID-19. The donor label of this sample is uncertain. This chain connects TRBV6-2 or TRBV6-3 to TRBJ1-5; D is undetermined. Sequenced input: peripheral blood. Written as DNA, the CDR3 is TGTGCCAGCAGTTTCGGGAGAGGTAGCAATCAGCCCCAGCATTTT. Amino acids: CASSFGRGSNQPQHF.